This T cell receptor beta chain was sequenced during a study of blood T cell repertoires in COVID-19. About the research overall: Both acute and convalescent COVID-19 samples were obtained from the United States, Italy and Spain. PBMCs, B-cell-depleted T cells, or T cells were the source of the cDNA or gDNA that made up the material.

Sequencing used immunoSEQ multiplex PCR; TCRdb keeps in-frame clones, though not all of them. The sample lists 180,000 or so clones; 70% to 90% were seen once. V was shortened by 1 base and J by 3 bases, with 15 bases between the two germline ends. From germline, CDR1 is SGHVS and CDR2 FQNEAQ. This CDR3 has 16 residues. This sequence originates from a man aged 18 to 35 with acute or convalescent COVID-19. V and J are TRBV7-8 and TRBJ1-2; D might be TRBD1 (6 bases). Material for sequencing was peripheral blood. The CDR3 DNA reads TGTGCCAGCAGCTTAGAGGACAGTCCCGGGGACTATGGCTACACCTTC. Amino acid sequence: CASSLEDSPGDYGYTF.